The T cell receptor (beta chain) under discussion was sequenced for a study of T cells expressing NK-cell markers. TCRdb derives one entry per CDR3 protein from the 5' RACE reads, leaving out DNA. The table counts approximately 550,000 distinct CDR3 sequences; 3.5% to 4.5% lies in the top ten. Germline CDR1 DFQATT, CDR2 SNEGSKA (reference sequence). This CDR3 comprises 13 residues. The sequenced sample was blood T cells: a sorted CD56 or NKG2C T cell subset, CD4+ or CD8+ T cells, or bulk PBMC T cells (not recorded which). The TCR comes from a man younger than 35 in good health. The gene calls are TRBV20-1 and TRBJ1-5; no DNA is available, so the TRBD1 call from TCRdb remains unchecked. The CDR3: CSDFRGGPQPQHF.